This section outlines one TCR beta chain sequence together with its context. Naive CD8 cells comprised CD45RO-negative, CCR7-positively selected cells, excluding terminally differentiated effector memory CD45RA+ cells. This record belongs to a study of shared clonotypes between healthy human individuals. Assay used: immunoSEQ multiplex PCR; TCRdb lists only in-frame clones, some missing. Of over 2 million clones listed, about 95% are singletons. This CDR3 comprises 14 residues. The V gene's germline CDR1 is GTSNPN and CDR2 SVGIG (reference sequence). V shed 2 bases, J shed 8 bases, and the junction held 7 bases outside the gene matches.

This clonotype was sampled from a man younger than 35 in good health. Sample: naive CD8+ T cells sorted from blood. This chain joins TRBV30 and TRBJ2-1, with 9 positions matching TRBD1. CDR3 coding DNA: TGTGCCTGGAGTACCGGGACAGGGTACGATGAGCAGTTCTTC. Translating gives CAWSTGTGYDEQFF.